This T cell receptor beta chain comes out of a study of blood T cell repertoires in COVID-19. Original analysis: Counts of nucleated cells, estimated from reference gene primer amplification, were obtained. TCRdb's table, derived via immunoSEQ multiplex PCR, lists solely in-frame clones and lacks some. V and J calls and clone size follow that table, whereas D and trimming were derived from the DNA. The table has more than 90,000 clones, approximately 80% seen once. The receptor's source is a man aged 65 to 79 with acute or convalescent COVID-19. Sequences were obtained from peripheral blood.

For the CDR3, the DNA is TGTGCCAGCAGCCGGGGGCAGGGGGCCGGATCCGGGGAGCTGTTTTTT. Translated, it gives CASSRGQGAGSGELFF. V gene TRBV11-3 combines with J gene TRBJ2-2; 8 bases are a match to TRBD1. CDR1 and CDR2 (germline): SGHNT, YENEEA. This CDR3 is built from 16 residues. Trimming removed 5 bases from V and 6 bases from J; junction bases left unmatched: 11.